These T cell receptor beta chains were read from a single sample in a study of spatial heterogeneity in lung cancer. From the 5' RACE reads, TCRdb called clonotypes with MiXCR, one entry per CDR3 protein. This sample has roughly 11,000 distinct CDR3 sequences, with about 12% found just once. The source material was lung tumor tissue, sampled at surgery. The receptors originated from a female donor with early-stage non-small cell lung cancer. CDR3s include the opening cysteine and the closing phenylalanine or tryptophan. A D gene is named only where the DNA matches it firmly. Rows may omit the clone size; those that give it use once, few, many or a size class.

J gene,V gene,D gene,clone size,CDR3 DNA,CDR3 protein
TRBJ2-1,TRBV4-2,.,.,TGTGCCAGCAGCCAAGATGTCGGGACATCCAATGAGCAGTTCTTC,CASSQDVGTSNEQFF
TRBJ1-2,TRBV7-9,.,.,TGTGCCAGCAGCCCCCAATCATGGGCTGATGGCTACACCTTC,CASSPQSWADGYTF
TRBJ2-7,TRBV7-2,TRBD1,many,TGTGCCAGCAGCCCTGGGACAGTCCCCTACGAGCAGTACTTC,CASSPGTVPYEQYF
TRBJ1-2,TRBV4-3,TRBD1,few,TGCGCCAGCAGCCAATATACAGGGGGAGGCTACACCTTC,CASSQYTGGGYTF
TRBJ2-7,TRBV12-3/TRBV12-4,TRBD2,medium-sized,TGTGCCAGCAGCGGGGGGATGGGGTCCCCCTACGAGCAGTACTTC,CASSGGMGSPYEQYF
TRBJ2-1,TRBV7-3,TRBD2,many,TGTGCCAGCAGCTTAGGAACTAGCGAGGCTTACAATGAGCAGTTCTTC,CASSLGTSEAYNEQFF
TRBJ2-7,TRBV18,.,many,TGTGCCAGCTCACCAGGGAGGACCTACGAGCAGTACTTC,CASSPGRTYEQYF
TRBJ2-7,TRBV5-1,TRBD1,few,TGCGCCAGCAGCACGATGGGACAGGCGAGCTCCTACGAGCAGTACTTC,CASSTMGQASSYEQYF
TRBJ2-1,TRBV6-5,TRBD2,.,TGTGCCAGCATTGCTAGCGGGGATTACAATGAGCAGTTCTTC,CASIASGDYNEQFF
TRBJ2-2,TRBV29-1,.,many,TGCAGCGTTTCTTGGGGGGGCGCCTCCGGGGAGCTGTTTTTT,CSVSWGGASGELFF
TRBJ1-5,TRBV6-5,.,medium-sized,TGTGCCAGCAGAGCCCTCAGGAATACAGTCAATCAGCCCCAGCATTTT,CASRALRNTVNQPQHF
TRBJ2-3,TRBV7-9,.,medium-sized,TGTGCCAGCAGCTTAGGGCCGTCAGATACGCAGTATTTT,CASSLGPSDTQYF
TRBJ1-4,TRBV7-8,.,.,TGTGCCAGCAGTTCCCCCGGGGGCCGGAGGGAAAAACTGTTTTTT,CASSSPGGRREKLFF
TRBJ2-4,TRBV28,TRBD2,medium-sized,TGTGCCAGCAGTTCCCCAGCGGGAATGGGAAACATTCAGTACTTC,CASSSPAGMGNIQYF
TRBJ1-3,TRBV7-2,.,medium-sized,TGTGCCAGCAGCTCACAAGGAAACACCATATATTTT,CASSSQGNTIYF
TRBJ2-1,TRBV6-2/TRBV6-3,.,few,TGTGCCAGCAGGGACAGTGGGCCCTACAATGAGCAGTTCTTC,CASRDSGPYNEQFF
TRBJ2-4,TRBV19,.,medium-sized,TGTGCCAGTACCGACGTGGCTCTAGCCAAAAACATTCAGTACTTC,CASTDVALAKNIQYF
TRBJ2-3,TRBV7-2,.,few,TGTGCCAGCAGCTTAGTGAGTGGATCCACAGATACGCAGTATTTT,CASSLVSGSTDTQYF
TRBJ1-3,TRBV3-1,.,.,TGTGCCAGCAGCCAGGGGTCTGGAAACACCATATATTTT,CASSQGSGNTIYF
TRBJ2-2,TRBV6-1,TRBD2,many,TGTGCCAGCAGTGTAGCGGGGATAGACACCGGGGAGCTGTTTTTT,CASSVAGIDTGELFF
TRBJ2-2,TRBV7-8,TRBD2,many,TGTGCCAGCAGGTATAGCGGGACGACCGGGGAGCTGTTTTTT,CASRYSGTTGELFF
TRBJ2-1,TRBV20-1,.,medium-sized,TGCAGTGCTAGTCACGATTCTTCCCCTTACAATGAGCAGTTCTTC,CSASHDSSPYNEQFF
TRBJ1-3,TRBV19,.,.,TGTGCCAGTAGTACGACCGGGTTCTCTGGAAACACCATATATTTT,CASSTTGFSGNTIYF
TRBJ2-5,TRBV12-3/TRBV12-4,.,few,TGTGCCAGCAGTCTAGGGGGGAGCGAGACCCAGTACTTC,CASSLGGSETQYF
TRBJ2-7,TRBV27,TRBD2,many,TGTGCCAGCAGTTTACTCGCGGGAGACCACGAGCAGTACTTC,CASSLLAGDHEQYF
TRBJ1-1,TRBV29-1,.,few,TGCAGCGTTGCCAGAGGGGGCACTGAAGCTTTCTTT,CSVARGGTEAFF
TRBJ1-1,TRBV25-1,TRBD1,medium-sized,TGTGCCAGCGCAGGGGGCACTGAAGCTTTCTTT,CASAGGTEAFF
TRBJ1-5,TRBV19,TRBD1,.,TGTGCCAGTAAGGACAGGGTCGGGAATCAGCCCCAGCATTTT,CASKDRVGNQPQHF
TRBJ1-2,TRBV25-1,.,many,TGTGCCAGCAGTTTACCGACGGAGTATGGCTACACCTTC,CASSLPTEYGYTF
TRBJ2-1,TRBV7-2,.,few,TGTGCCAGCAGCTTTCTTGTTGTTGGGAATGAGCAGTTCTTC,CASSFLVVGNEQFF
TRBJ2-2,TRBV7-9,TRBD2,once,TGTGCCAGCAGCGGACTAGCGAACACCGGGGAGCTGTTTTTT,CASSGLANTGELFF
TRBJ2-5,TRBV6-1,.,many,TGTGCCAGCTCATGGCGGGAGACCCAGTACTTC,CASSWRETQYF
TRBJ2-5,TRBV6-6,.,.,TGTGCCAGCAGTTACGGATATGGGGCTGCAGAGACCCAGTACTTC,CASSYGYGAAETQYF
TRBJ1-2,TRBV20-1,.,.,TGCAGTGCAAGTACGGTCCTAGGGGGCTACACCTTC,CSASTVLGGYTF
TRBJ2-1,TRBV6-2/TRBV6-3,.,many,TGTGCCACACTCAGGGCCTCCTACAATGAGCAGTTCTTC,CATLRASYNEQFF
TRBJ2-1,TRBV27,.,many,TGTGCCAGCAGTCCTGGGACGGGTTCCTACAATGAGCAGTTCTTC,CASSPGTGSYNEQFF
TRBJ1-1,TRBV6-6,.,many,TGTGCCAGCAGTTGGGTCTTTCTTCTGACCGGAGTCACTGAAGCTTTCTTT,CASSWVFLLTGVTEAFF
TRBJ2-5,TRBV20-1,.,few,TGCAGTGCTAGAGCGTTGGGGGGGGCCCAAGAGACCCAGTACTTC,CSARALGGAQETQYF
TRBJ2-3,TRBV3-1,.,.,TGTGCCAGCAGCCAAGATGTTGCCGGGAACACAGATACGCAGTATTTT,CASSQDVAGNTDTQYF
TRBJ1-6,TRBV4-3,.,.,TGCGCCAGCAGGGGGCAGGGGTTAGGATCACCCCTCCACTTT,CASRGQGLGSPLHF
TRBJ1-1,TRBV7-6,TRBD1,few,TGTGCCAGCAGCCCCGGACAGGGCACTGAAGCTTTCTTT,CASSPGQGTEAFF